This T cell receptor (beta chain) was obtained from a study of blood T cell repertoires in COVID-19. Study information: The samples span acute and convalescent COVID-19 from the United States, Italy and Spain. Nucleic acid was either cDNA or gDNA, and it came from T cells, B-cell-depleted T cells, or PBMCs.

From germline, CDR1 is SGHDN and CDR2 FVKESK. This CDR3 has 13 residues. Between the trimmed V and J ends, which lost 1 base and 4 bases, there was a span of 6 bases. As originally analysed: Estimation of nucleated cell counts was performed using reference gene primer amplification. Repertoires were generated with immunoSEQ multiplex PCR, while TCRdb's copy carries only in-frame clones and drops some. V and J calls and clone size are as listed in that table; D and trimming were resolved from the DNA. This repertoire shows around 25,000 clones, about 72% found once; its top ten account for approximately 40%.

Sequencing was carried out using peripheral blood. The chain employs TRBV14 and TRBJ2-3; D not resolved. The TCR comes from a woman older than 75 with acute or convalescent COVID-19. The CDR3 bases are TGTGCCAGCAGCCAAGGCAGGTCAGATACGCAGTATTTT. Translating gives CASSQGRSDTQYF.